This entry lists 15 T cell receptor beta chains sequenced from one sample in a study of T cell responses to AZD1222 COVID-19 vaccine. Produced via immunoSEQ multiplex PCR; TCRdb's table is partial and in-frame only. The table lists 100,000 to 150,000 clones, about nine tenths of them singletons. The sample consisted of peripheral blood, taken on day 0 of AZD1222 vaccination. All receptors derive from an adult in good health.

This chain connects TRBV3-1 (or the pseudogene TRBV3-2) to TRBJ1-1, with TRBD1 matching 9 bases. Unmatched junction bases numbered 6, after V lost 2 bases and J lost 5 bases. From germline, CDR1 is LGHDT and CDR2 YNNKEL (reference sequence). This CDR3 contains 15 residues. The CDR3 here is CASSQTGTGRTEAFF. CDR3 nucleotide sequence: TGTGCCAGCAGCCAAACCGGGACAGGGCGGACTGAAGCTTTCTTT.

The chain is built from TRBV6-6 and TRBJ1-5, with 9 bases lining up with TRBD1. The CDR3 has 17 amino acids. Germline CDR1 MNHNY, CDR2 SVGAGI (reference sequence). With V trimmed by 5 bases and J by 0 bases, 8 bases remained unmatched. CDR3 region: CASSPGTGSYSNQPQHF. The DNA of the CDR3 is TGTGCCAGCAGTCCCGGGACAGGGAGCTATAGCAATCAGCCCCAGCATTTT.

J is TRBJ1-1 and V is TRBV19, with TRBD1 identical over 8 bases. Germline CDR1 is LNHDA and CDR2 is SQIVND (reference sequence). This CDR3 comprises 14 residues. V trimming: 7 bases; J trimming: 0 bases; junction bases outside the gene matches: 4. This CDR3 reads CASITTGVNTEAFF. The DNA for the CDR3 is TGTGCCAGTATTACGACAGGGGTGAACACTGAAGCTTTCTTT.

The CDR3 reads CASSRAGGRPDTQYF. The DNA of the CDR3 is TGTGCCAGCAGCCGGGCGGGGGGCCGCCCAGATACGCAGTATTTT. This chain joins TRBV6-5 and TRBJ2-3; 8 bases align to TRBD2. This CDR3 comprises 15 residues. V was clipped by 6 bases and J by 4 bases; unmatched bases: 9. Germline V gives CDR1 MNHEY, CDR2 SVGAGI.

The CDR3 coding sequence is TGTGCCAGCAGTTTTGGGACAGGGGGCGGAGGTTCACCCCTCCACTTT. It codes for CASSFGTGGGGSPLHF. J is TRBJ1-6 and V is TRBV27, with TRBD1 matching over 12 bases. The CDR3 spans 16 residues. In germline, CDR1 is MNHEY, CDR2 SMNVEV (reference sequence). J lost 9 bases, V lost 3 bases, and 6 bases had no gene match.

The chain combines TRBV7-9 with TRBJ1-2; maybe TRBD1 (5 bases). The V and J ends lost 2 bases and 4 bases respectively, with 8 bases between them. This CDR3 spans 13 amino acids. Per germline, CDR1 SEHNR and CDR2 FQNEAQ (reference sequence). CDR3 coding DNA: TGTGCCAGCAGCTTACAGACAGCCTATGGCTACACCTTC. Protein sequence: CASSLQTAYGYTF.

A few counts support this clone. The chain combines TRBV24-1 with TRBJ1-2; D is possibly TRBD1 (5 bases). This CDR3 has 12 residues. V was pared by 3 bases and J by 12 bases, with 13 bases between. CDR1 and CDR2 from the germline V gene are KGHDR and SFDVKD. CDR3 sequence reads: CATSDPDSGHTF. Here the CDR3 DNA reads TGTGCCACCAGTGATCCTGACAGCGGCCACACCTTC.

This clone appeared once. V is TRBV6-5 and J is TRBJ1-1; 7 nucleotides match TRBD1. CDR1 and CDR2 from the germline V gene are MNHEY and SVGAGI. Germline trimming cut 6 bases from V and 5 bases from J; bases unmatched to any gene: 12. This CDR3 region has 15 residues. CDR3 loop: CASRTTRQGATEAFF. In DNA form, the CDR3 reads TGTGCCAGCAGAACAACCCGACAGGGTGCAACTGAAGCTTTCTTT.

The chain joins TRBV7-9 to TRBJ2-5; 11 nucleotides match TRBD1. V trimming: 6 bases; J trimming: 2 bases; junction bases outside the gene matches: 5. The CDR3 is 15 residues long. The germline gives CDR1 SEHNR, CDR2 FQNEAQ (reference sequence). The CDR3 bases are TGTGCCAGCAGTTCCGGGACAGGGGGGCAAGAGACCCAGTACTTC. Amino acid sequence: CASSSGTGGQETQYF.

The J gene is TRBJ1-3, the V gene TRBV18, with 7 nucleotides matching TRBD1. The CDR3 extends over 15 amino acids. Germline V gene lookup returns CDR1 KGHSH and CDR2 LQKENI. J gave up 1 base and V 6 bases, and 6 bases lay outside the gene matches. In DNA form, the CDR3 reads TGTGCCAGCTCTCAGGGGACAGAGTCTGGAAACACCATATATTTT. Amino acid sequence: CASSQGTESGNTIYF.

The chain joins TRBV25-1 to TRBJ2-2, with 9 bases lining up with TRBD2. The CDR3 is made up of 14 amino acids. The germline CDR1 and CDR2 sequences are MGHDK and SYGVNS. J was trimmed by 3 bases and V by 6 bases; bases with no gene match: 2. The CDR3 sequence is CASSIAGDTGELFF. The CDR3 bases are TGTGCCAGCAGCATAGCGGGGGACACCGGGGAGCTGTTTTTT.

The chain combines TRBV6-5 with TRBJ2-1, with TRBD2 matching 8 bases. CDR3 size: 15 residues. Per germline, CDR1 MNHEY and CDR2 SVGAGI. J gave up 5 bases and V 4 bases, and 7 bases lay outside the gene matches. In nucleotides, the CDR3 is TGTGCCAGCAGTTCCATAGCGGGAATTAACAATGAGCAGTTCTTC. Translated, it gives CASSSIAGINNEQFF.

The rearrangement uses TRBV29-1 and TRBJ1-5; D is possibly TRBD1 (5 bases). CDR1 and CDR2 (germline): SQVTM, ANQGSEA. Trimming pared 4 bases from V and 0 bases from J, leaving 7 bases between. The CDR3 extends over 13 amino acids. Written as DNA, the CDR3 is TGCAGCGTTGGGGACGGTAGCAATCAGCCCCAGCATTTT. Protein sequence: CSVGDGSNQPQHF.

CDR3 sequence (DNA): TGTGCCAGCAGCTTTGGGGAAGGGTGGGAGCAGTTCTTC. This encodes CASSFGEGWEQFF. This chain links TRBV7-9 with TRBJ2-1; D unclear. With 3 bases removed from V and 10 bases from J, the gap between germline ends came to 13 bases. The CDR3 is 13 residues long. Germline assignment: CDR1 SEHNR and CDR2 FQNEAQ (reference sequence).

The chain uses TRBV6-2 or TRBV6-3 and TRBJ2-1; D is unresolved. Germline loops: CDR1 MNHEY, CDR2 SVGEGT. The CDR3 runs to 14 residues. V lost 5 bases, J lost 9 bases, and 17 bases lay in between. The CDR3 loop is CASSEATPRGEQFF. CDR3 nucleotide sequence: TGTGCCAGCAGTGAGGCCACTCCACGAGGTGAGCAGTTCTTC.